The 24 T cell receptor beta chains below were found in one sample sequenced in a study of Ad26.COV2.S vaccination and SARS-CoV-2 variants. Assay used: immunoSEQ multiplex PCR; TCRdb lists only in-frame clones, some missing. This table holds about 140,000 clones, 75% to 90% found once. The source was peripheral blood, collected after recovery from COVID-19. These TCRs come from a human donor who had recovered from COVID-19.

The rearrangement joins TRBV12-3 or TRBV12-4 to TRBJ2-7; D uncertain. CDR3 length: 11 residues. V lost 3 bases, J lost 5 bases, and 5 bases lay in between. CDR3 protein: CASSFRDEQYF. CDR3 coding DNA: TGTGCCAGCAGTTTTCGTGACGAGCAGTACTTC.

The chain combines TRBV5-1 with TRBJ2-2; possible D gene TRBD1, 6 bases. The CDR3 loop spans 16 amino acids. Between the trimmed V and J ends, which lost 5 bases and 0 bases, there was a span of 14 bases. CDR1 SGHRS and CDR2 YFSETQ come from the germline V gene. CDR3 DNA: TGCGCCAGCAGTCTGTTGGGGGCGACGAACACCGGGGAGCTGTTTTTT. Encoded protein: CASSLLGATNTGELFF.

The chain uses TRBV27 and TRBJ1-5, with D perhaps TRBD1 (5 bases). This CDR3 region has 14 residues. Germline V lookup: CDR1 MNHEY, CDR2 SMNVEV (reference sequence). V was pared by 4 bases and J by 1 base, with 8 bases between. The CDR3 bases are TGTGCCAGCAGTTCCGGGGCGAGCAATCAGCCCCAGCATTTT. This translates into CASSSGASNQPQHF.

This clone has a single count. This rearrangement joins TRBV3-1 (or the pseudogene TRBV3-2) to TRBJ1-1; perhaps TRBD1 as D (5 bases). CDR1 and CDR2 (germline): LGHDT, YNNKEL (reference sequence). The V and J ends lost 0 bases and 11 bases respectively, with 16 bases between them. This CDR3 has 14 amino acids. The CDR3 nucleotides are TGTGCCAGCAGCCAAGACCCTCAGGGAGGGGCCGCTTTCTTT. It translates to CASSQDPQGGAAFF.

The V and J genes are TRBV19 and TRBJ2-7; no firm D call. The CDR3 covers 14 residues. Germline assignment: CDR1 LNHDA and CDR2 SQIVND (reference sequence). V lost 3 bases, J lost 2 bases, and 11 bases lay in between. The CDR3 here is CASSISKGTYEQYF. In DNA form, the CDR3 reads TGTGCCAGTAGTATTTCGAAGGGAACCTACGAGCAGTACTTC.

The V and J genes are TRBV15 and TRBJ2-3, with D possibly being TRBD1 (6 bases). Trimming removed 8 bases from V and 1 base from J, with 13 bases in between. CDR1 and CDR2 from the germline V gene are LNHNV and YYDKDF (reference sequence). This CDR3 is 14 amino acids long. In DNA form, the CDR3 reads TGTGCCACCTCAAGGGACACCCGCACAGATACGCAGTATTTT. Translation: CATSRDTRTDTQYF.

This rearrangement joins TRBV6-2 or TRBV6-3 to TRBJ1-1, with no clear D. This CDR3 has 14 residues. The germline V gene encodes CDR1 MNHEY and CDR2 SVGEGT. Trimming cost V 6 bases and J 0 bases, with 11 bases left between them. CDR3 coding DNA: TGTGCCAGCAGCCCGGACGGGATGAACACTGAAGCTTTCTTT. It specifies CASSPDGMNTEAFF.

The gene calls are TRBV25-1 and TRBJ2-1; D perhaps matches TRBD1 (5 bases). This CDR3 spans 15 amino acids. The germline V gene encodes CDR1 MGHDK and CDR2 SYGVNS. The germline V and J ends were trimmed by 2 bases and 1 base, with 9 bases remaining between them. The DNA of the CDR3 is TGTGCCAGCAGTGAAGGGTCAGGGTCCTACAATGAGCAGTTCTTC. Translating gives CASSEGSGSYNEQFF. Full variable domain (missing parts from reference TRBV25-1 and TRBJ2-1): EADIYQTPRYLVIGTGKKITLECSQTMGHDKMYWYQQDPGMELHLIHYSYGVNSTEKGDLSSESTVSRIRTEHFPLTLESARPSHTSQYLCASSEGSGSYNEQFFGPGTRLTVL.

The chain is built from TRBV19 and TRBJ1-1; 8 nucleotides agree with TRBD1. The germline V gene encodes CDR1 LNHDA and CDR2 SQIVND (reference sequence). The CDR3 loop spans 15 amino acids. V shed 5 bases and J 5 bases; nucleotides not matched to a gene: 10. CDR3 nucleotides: TGTGCCAGTAGTCCGAGTGGACAGGGCGGAACTGAAGCTTTCTTT. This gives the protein CASSPSGQGGTEAFF.

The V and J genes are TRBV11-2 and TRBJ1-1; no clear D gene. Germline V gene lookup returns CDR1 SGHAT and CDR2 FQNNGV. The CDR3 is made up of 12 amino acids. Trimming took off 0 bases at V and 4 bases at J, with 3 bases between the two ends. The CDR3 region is CASSLDFTEAFF. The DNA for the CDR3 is TGTGCCAGCAGCTTAGATTTCACTGAAGCTTTCTTT.

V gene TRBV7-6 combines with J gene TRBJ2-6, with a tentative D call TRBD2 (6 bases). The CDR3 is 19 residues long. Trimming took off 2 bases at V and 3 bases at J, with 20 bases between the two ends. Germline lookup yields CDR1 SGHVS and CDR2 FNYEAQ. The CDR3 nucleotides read TGTGCCAGCAGCTTAATGTCGGGACTGACCTCCTATGGGGCCAACGTCCTGACTTTC. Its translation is CASSLMSGLTSYGANVLTF.

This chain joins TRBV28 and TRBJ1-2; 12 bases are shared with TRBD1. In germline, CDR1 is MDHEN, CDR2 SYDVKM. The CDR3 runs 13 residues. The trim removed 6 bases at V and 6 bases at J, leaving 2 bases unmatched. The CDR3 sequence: CASRGQGADGYTF. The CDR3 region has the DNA TGTGCCAGCAGGGGACAGGGGGCCGATGGCTACACCTTC.

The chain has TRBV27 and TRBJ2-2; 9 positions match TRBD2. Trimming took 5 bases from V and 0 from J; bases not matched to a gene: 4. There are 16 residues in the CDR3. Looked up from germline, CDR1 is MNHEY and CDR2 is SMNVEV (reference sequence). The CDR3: CASSPRLAANTGELFF. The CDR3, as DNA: TGTGCCAGCAGTCCTCGACTAGCGGCGAACACCGGGGAGCTGTTTTTT.

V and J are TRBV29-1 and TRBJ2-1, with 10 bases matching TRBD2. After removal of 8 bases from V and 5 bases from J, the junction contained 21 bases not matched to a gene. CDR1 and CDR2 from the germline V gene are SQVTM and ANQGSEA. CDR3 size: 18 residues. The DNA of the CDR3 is TGCAGCTTGATCCGGGACAGAAGCGGGGGGGGCAGTAACAATGAGCAGTTCTTC. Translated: CSLIRDRSGGGSNNEQFF.

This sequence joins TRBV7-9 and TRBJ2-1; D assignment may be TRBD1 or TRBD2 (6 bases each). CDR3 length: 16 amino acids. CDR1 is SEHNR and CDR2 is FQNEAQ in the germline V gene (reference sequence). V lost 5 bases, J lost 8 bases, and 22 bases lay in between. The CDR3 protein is CASSPLGQRRDDEQFF. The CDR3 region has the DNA TGTGCCAGCAGCCCCCTTGGACAGCGGAGGGATGATGAGCAGTTCTTC.

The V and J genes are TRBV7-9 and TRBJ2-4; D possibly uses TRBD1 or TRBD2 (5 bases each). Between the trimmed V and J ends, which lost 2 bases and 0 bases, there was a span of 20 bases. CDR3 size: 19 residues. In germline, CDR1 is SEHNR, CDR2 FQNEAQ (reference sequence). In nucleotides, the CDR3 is TGTGCCAGCAGCTTACTCCGGGACGAATCGGCGCTAGCCAAAAACATTCAGTACTTC. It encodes CASSLLRDESALAKNIQYF.

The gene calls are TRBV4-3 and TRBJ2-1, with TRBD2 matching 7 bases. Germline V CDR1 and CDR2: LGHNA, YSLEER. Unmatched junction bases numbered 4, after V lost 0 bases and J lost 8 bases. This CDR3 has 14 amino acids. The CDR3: CASSQDRGGYEQFF. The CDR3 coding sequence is TGCGCCAGCAGCCAAGATCGGGGAGGGTATGAGCAGTTCTTC.

CDR3 loop: CASSERPGQVNNEQFF. The CDR3 nucleotides read TGCGCCAGCAGCGAACGCCCGGGACAGGTTAACAATGAGCAGTTCTTC. This chain joins TRBV5-1 and TRBJ2-1, with 8 positions matching TRBD1. J gave up 5 bases and V 4 bases, and 11 bases lay outside the gene matches. Germline V gene data show CDR1 as SGHRS and CDR2 as YFSETQ. This CDR3 spans 16 amino acids.

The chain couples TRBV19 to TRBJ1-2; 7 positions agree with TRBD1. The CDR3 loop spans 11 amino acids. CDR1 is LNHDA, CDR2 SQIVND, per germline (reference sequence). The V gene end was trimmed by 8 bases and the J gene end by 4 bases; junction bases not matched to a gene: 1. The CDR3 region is CASYRGYGYTF. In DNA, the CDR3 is TGTGCCAGTTACAGGGGCTATGGCTACACCTTC.

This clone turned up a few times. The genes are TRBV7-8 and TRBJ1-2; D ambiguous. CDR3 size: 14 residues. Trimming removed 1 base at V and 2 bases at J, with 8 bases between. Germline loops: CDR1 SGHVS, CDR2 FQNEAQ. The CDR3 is CASSLVPQNYGYTF. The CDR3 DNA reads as TGTGCCAGCAGCTTAGTACCCCAAAACTATGGCTACACCTTC.

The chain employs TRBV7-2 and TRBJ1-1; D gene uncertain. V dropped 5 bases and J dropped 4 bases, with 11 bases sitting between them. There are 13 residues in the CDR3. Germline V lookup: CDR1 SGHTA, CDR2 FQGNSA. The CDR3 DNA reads TGTGCCAGCAGCCTAAGGTTGTCCACTGAAGCTTTCTTT. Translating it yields CASSLRLSTEAFF.

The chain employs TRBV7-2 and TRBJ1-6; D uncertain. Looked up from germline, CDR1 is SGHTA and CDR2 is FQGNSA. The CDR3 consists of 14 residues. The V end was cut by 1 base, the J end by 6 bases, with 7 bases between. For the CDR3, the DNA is TGTGCCAGCAGCTTAGGTTTCCCTAATTCACCCCTCCACTTT. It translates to CASSLGFPNSPLHF. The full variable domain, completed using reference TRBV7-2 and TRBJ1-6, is GAGVSQSPSNKVTEKGKDVELRCDPISGHTALYWYRQSLGQGLEFLIYFQGNSAPDKSGLPSDRFSAERTGGSVSTLTIQRTQQEDSAVYLCASSLGFPNSPLHFGNGTRLTVT.

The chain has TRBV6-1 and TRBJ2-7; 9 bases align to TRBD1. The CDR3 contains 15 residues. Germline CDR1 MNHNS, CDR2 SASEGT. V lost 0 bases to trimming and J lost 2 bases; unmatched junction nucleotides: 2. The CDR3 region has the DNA TGTGCCAGCAGTGAAGCCGGGACAGGGCCCTACGAGCAGTACTTC. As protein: CASSEAGTGPYEQYF.

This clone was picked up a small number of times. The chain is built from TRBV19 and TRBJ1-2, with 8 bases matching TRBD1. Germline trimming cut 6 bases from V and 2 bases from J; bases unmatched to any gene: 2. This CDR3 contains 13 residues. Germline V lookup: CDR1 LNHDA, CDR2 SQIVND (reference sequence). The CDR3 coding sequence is TGTGCCAGTAGGCACAGGGGGAACTATGGCTACACCTTC. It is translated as CASRHRGNYGYTF.